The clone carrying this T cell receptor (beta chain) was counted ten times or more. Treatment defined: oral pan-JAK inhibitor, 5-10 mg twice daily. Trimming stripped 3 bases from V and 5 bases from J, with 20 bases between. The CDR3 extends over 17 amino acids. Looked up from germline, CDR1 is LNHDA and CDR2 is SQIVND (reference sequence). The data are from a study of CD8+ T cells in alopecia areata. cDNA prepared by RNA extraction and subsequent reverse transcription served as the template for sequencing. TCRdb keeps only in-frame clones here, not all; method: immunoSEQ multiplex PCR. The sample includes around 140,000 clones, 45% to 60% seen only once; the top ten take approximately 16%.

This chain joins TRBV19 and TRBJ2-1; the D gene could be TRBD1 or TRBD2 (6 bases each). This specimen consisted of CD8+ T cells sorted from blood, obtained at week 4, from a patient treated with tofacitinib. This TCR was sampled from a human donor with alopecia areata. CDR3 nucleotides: TGTGCCAGTAGTATTGGGACCAAAGGGGGGATCCACAATGAGCAGTTCTTC. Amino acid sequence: CASSIGTKGGIHNEQFF.